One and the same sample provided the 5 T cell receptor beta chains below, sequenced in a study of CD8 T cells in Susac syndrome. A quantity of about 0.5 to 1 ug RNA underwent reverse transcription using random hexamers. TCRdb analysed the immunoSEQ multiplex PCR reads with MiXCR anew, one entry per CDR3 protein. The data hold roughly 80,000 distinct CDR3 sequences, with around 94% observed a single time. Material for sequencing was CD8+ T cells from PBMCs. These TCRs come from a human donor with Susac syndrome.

In DNA, the CDR3 is TGTGCCAGCAGCACCGGGACAGGGGCGGGTCAGCCCCAGCATTTT. As protein: CASSTGTGAGQPQHF. The V and J genes are TRBV7-2 and TRBJ1-5, with 10 bases aligning to TRBD1. Germline trimming cut 5 bases from V and 6 bases from J; bases unmatched to any gene: 7. In germline, CDR1 is SGHTA, CDR2 FQGNSA. There are 15 residues in the CDR3.

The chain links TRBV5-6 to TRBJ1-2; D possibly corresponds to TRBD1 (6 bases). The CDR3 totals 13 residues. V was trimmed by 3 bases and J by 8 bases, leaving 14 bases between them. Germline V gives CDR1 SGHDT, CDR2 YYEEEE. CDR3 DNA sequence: TGTGCCAGCAGCTCGCCGGACAGAGAAGGCTACACCTTC. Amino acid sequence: CASSSPDREGYTF.

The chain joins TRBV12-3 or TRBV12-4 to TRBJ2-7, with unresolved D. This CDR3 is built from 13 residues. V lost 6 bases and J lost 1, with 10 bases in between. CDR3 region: CASSPRYSYEQYF. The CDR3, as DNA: TGTGCCAGCAGCCCGCGATATTCCTACGAGCAGTACTTC.

This CDR3 reads CAWSPRRGGADTQYF. CDR3 nucleotides: TGTGCCTGGAGTCCACGGCGGGGGGGCGCAGATACGCAGTATTTT. V usage is TRBV30 and J usage is TRBJ2-3, with 9 bases identical to TRBD2. The J segment lost 4 bases and the V segment lost 2 bases, leaving 7 bases of the junction unmatched. This CDR3 comprises 15 residues. Per the germline V gene, CDR1 is GTSNPN and CDR2 is SVGIG (reference sequence).

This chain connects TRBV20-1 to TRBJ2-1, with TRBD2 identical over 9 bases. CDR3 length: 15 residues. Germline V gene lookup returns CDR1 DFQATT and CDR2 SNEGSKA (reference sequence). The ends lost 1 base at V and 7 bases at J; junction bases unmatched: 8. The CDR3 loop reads CSARVGRGGLNEQFF. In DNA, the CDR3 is TGCAGTGCTAGAGTAGGGCGGGGGGGCCTTAATGAGCAGTTCTTC.